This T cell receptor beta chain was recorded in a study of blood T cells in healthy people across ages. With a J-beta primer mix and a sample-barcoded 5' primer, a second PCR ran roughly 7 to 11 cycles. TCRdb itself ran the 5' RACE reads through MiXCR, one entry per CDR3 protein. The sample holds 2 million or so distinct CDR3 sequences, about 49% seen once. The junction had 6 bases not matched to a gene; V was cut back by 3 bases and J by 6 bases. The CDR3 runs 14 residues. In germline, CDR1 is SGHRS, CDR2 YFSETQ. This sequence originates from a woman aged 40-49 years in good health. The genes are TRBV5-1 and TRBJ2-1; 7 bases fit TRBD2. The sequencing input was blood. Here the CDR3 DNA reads TGCGCCAGCAGCTGGAACGGGGGGTCCAATGAGCAGTTCTTC. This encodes CASSWNGGSNEQFF.